The 2 T cell receptor beta chains below were found in one sample sequenced in a study of blood T cell repertoires in COVID-19. The table came from immunoSEQ multiplex PCR; TCRdb's copy has only in-frame clones and leaves some out. Among 100,000 to 150,000 clones, more than 70% were seen once, and the ten largest hold more than 5%. Sample: peripheral blood. The receptors derive from a man aged 80 or over with active or convalescent COVID-19.

This chain uses TRBV6-4 with TRBJ2-3; D call uncertain. The CDR3 is 13 residues long. Trimming cost V 4 bases and J 5 bases, with 10 bases left between them. Germline values: CDR1 MRHNA, CDR2 SNTAGT. This chain's CDR3 is CASSAQRGDTQYF. The CDR3 DNA sequence: TGTGCCAGCAGTGCCCAACGCGGAGATACGCAGTATTTT.

The V gene is TRBV7-2, the J gene TRBJ2-3, with D perhaps matching TRBD2 (6 bases). CDR1 is SGHTA, CDR2 FQGNSA, per germline. Trimming pared 2 bases from V and 4 bases from J, leaving 13 bases between. There are 15 residues in the CDR3. The CDR3 sequence: CASSLLGGAPDTQYF. The CDR3 nucleotides are TGTGCCAGCAGCTTACTCGGGGGTGCCCCAGATACGCAGTATTTT.